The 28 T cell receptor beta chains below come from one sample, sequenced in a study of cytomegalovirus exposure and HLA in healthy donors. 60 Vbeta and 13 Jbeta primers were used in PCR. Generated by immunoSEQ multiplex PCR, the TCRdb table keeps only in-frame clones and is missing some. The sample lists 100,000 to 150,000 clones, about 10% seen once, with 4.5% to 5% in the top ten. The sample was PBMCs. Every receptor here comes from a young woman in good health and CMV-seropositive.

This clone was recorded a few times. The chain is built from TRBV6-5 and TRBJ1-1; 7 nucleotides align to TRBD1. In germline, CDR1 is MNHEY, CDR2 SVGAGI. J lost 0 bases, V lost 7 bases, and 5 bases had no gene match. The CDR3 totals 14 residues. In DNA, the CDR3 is TGTGCCAGCAAATTGACAGGGATGAACACTGAAGCTTTCTTT. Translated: CASKLTGMNTEAFF.

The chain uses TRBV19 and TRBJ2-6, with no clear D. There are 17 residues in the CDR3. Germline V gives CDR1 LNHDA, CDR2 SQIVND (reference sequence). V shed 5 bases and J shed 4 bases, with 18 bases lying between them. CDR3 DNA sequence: TGTGCCAGTAGTCCACCTACGGGTGCCACAGGGGCCAACGTCCTGACTTTC. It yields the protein CASSPPTGATGANVLTF.

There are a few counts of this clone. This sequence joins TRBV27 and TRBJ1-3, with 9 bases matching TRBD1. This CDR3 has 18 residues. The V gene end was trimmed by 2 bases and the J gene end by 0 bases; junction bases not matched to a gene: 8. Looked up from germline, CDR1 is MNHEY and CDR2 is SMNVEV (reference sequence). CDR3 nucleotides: TGTGCCAGCAGTTTAGGCTACAGGGGGCTCGGCTCTGGAAACACCATATATTTT. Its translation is CASSLGYRGLGSGNTIYF.

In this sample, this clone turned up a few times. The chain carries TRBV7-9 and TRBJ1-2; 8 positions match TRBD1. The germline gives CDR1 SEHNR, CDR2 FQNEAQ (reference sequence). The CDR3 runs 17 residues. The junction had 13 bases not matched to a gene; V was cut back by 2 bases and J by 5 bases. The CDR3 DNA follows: TGTGCCAGCAGCTTAACGATGAGTCCAGGGGGCTGGTATGGCTACACCTTC. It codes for CASSLTMSPGGWYGYTF.

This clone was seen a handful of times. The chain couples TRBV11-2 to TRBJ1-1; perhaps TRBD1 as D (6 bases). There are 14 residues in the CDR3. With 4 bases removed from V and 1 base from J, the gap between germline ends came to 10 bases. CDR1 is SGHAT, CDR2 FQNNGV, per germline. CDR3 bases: TGTGCCAGCAGCTGGGGGCCCGCGAACACTGAAGCTTTCTTT. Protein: CASSWGPANTEAFF.

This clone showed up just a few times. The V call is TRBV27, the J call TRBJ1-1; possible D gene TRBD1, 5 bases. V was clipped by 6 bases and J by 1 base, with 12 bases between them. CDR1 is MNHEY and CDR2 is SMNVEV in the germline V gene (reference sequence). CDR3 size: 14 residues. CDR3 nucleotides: TGTGCCAGCAGGACGATGGGGGGGAACACTGAAGCTTTCTTT. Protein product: CASRTMGGNTEAFF.

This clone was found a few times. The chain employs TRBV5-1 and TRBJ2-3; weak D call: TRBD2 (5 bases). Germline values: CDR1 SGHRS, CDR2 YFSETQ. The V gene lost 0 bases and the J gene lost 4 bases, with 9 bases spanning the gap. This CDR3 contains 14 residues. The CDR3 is CASSLGGIADTQYF. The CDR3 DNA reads TGCGCCAGCAGCTTGGGAGGGATTGCAGATACGCAGTATTTT.

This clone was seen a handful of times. The CDR3 nucleotides read TGCGCCAGCAGCCGGGGGCTTGAGCAGTTCTTC. Residues: CASSRGLEQFF. The chain couples TRBV4-1 to TRBJ2-1; D perhaps matches TRBD1 (6 bases). V was shortened by 4 bases and J by 9 bases, with 7 bases between the two germline ends. CDR1 and CDR2 from the germline V gene are MGHRA and YSYEKL. The CDR3 is made up of 11 amino acids.

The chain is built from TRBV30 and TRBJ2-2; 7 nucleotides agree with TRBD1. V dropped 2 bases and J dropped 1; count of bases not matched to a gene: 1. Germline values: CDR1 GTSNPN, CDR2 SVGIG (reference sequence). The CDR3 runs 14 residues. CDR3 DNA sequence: TGTGCCTGGAGTAACAGGGGGAACACCGGGGAGCTGTTTTTT. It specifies CAWSNRGNTGELFF. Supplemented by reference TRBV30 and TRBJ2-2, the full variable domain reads SQTIHQWPATLVQPVGSPLSLECTVEGTSNPNLYWYRQAAGRGLQLLFYSVGIGQISSEVPQNLSASRPQDRQFILSSKKLLLSDSGFYLCAWSNRGNTGELFFGEGSRLTVL.

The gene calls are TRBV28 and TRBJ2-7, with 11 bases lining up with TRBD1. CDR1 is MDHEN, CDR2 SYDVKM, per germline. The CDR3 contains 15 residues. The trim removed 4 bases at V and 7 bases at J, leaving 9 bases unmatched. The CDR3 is CASSSSGTGGKEQYF. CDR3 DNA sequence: TGTGCCAGCAGTTCCTCCGGGACAGGGGGTAAGGAGCAGTACTTC.

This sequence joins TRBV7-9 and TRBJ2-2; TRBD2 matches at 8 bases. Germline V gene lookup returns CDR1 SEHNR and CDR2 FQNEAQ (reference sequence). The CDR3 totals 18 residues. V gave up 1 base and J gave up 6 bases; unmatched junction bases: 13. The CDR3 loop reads CASSLVGSGTSFSGELFF. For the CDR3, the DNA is TGTGCCAGCAGCTTAGTCGGTTCGGGGACTAGTTTCTCCGGGGAGCTGTTTTTT.

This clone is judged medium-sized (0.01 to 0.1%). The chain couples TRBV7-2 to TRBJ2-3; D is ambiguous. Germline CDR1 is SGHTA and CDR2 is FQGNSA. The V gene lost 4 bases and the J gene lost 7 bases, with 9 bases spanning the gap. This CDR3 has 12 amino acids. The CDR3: CASSYDSYTQYF. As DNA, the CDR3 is TGTGCCAGCAGCTACGACTCTTATACGCAGTATTTT.

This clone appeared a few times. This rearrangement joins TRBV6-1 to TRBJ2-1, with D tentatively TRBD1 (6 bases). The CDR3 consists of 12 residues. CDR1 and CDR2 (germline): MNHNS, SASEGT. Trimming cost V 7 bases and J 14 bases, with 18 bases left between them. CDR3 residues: CASITIDRTEFF. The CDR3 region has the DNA TGTGCCAGCATCACGATCGACAGGACCGAGTTCTTC.

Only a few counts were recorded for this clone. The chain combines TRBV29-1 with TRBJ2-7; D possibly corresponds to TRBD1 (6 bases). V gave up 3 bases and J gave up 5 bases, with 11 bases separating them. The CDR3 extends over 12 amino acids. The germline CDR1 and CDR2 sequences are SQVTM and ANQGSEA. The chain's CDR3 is CSVDRGGHEQYF. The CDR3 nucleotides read TGCAGCGTTGACAGGGGCGGGCACGAGCAGTACTTC.

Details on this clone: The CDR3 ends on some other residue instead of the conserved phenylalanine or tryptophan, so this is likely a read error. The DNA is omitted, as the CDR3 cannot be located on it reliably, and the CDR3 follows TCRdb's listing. This CDR3 is CSVEGVGKGTTNEKMFL. The gene calls are TRBV29-1 and TRBJ1-4. The CDR3 contains 17 residues when both ends are counted. CDR1 is SQVTM and CDR2 is ANQGSEA in the germline V gene.

The CDR3 loop is CASRKGWEKLFF. Written as DNA, the CDR3 is TGTGCCAGCAGGAAGGGGTGGGAAAAACTGTTTTTT. V is TRBV28 and J is TRBJ1-4, with a tentative D call TRBD1 (5 bases). Trimming cost V 6 bases and J 8 bases, with 10 bases left between them. The V gene's germline CDR1 is MDHEN and CDR2 SYDVKM. The CDR3 length is 12 residues. Full variable domain (remainder filled in from reference TRBV28 and TRBJ1-4): DVKVTQSSRYLVKRTGEKVFLECVQDMDHENMFWYRQDPGLGLRLIYFSYDVKMKEKGDIPEGYSVSREKKERFSLILESASTNQTSMYLCASRKGWEKLFFGSGTQLSVL.

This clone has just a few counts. CDR3 protein: CATTSFSGANVLTF. CDR3 in DNA: TGTGCCACCACTTCCTTCTCTGGGGCCAACGTCCTGACTTTC. V is TRBV15 and J is TRBJ2-6; D uncertain. This CDR3 is 14 amino acids long. The ends were cut back, 7 bases at V and 0 bases at J, with 7 bases in the middle. Germline assignment: CDR1 LNHNV and CDR2 YYDKDF (reference sequence). Full variable domain (rest looked up from reference TRBV15 and TRBJ2-6): DAMVIQNPRYQVTQFGKPVTLSCSQTLNHNVMYWYQQKSSQAPKLLFHYYDKDFNNEADTPDNFQSRRPNTSFCFLDIRSPGLGDTAMYLCATTSFSGANVLTFGAGSRLTVL.

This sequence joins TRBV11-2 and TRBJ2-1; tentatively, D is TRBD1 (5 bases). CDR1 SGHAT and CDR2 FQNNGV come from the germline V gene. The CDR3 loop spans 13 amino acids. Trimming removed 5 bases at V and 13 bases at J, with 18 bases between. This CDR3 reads CASSPTPTGPQFF. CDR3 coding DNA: TGTGCCAGCAGCCCCACCCCAACAGGCCCCCAGTTCTTC.

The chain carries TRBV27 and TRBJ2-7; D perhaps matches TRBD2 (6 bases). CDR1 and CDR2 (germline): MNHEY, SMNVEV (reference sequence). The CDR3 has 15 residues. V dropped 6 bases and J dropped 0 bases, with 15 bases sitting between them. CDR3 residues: CASSVASAPSYEQYF. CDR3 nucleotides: TGTGCCAGCAGCGTTGCTAGCGCCCCCTCCTACGAGCAGTACTTC.

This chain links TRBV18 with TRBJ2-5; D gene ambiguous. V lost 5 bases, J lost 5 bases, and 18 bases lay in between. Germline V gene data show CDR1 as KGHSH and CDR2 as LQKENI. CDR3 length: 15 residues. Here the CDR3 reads CASSTTALSRETQYF. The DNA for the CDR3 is TGTGCCAGCTCAACAACCGCCCTATCGAGGGAGACCCAGTACTTC. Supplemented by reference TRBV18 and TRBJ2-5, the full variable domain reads NAGVMQNPRHLVRRRGQEARLRCSPMKGHSHVYWYRQLPEEGLKFMVYLQKENIIDESGMPKERFSAEFPKEGPSILRIQQVVRGDSAAYFCASSTTALSRETQYFGPGTRLLVL.

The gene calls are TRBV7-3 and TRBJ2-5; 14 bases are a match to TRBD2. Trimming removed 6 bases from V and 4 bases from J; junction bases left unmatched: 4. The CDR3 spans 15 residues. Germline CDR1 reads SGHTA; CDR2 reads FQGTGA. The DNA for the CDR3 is TGTGCCAGCAGGACCGGGACTAGCGGGAGAGAGACCCAGTACTTC. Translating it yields CASRTGTSGRETQYF.

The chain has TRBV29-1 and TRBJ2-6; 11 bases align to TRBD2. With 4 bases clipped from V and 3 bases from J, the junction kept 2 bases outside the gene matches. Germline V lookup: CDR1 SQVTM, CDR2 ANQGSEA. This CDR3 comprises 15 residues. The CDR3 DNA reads TGCAGCGTTGCTAGCGGGAGGTTTGGGGCCAACGTCCTGACTTTC. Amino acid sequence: CSVASGRFGANVLTF.

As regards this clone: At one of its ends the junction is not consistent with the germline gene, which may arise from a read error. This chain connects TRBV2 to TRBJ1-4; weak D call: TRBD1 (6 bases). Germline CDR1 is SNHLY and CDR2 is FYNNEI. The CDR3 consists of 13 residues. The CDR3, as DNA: TGTGCCAGCATAAGGGACACTAATGAAAAGCTGTTTTTT. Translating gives CASIRDTNEKLFF.

CDR3 DNA sequence: TGTGCCTGGAGTGCCCTGGGACTCCTGAGCTCCTACGAGCAGTACTTC. Residues: CAWSALGLLSSYEQYF. This chain joins TRBV30 and TRBJ2-7, with a possible D match to TRBD2 (6 bases). V was cut by 1 base and J by 0 bases, with 16 bases left in between. Germline loops: CDR1 GTSNPN, CDR2 SVGIG (reference sequence). This CDR3 is built from 16 residues.

CDR3 in amino acids: CASSRQDREHQPQHF. CDR3 coding DNA: TGTGCCAGCAGCCGCCAGGACAGGGAACATCAGCCCCAGCATTTT. The V gene is TRBV6-6, the J gene TRBJ1-5, with 8 bases fitting TRBD1. V gave up 6 bases and J gave up 5 bases; unmatched junction bases: 9. In germline, CDR1 is MNHNY, CDR2 SVGAGI (reference sequence). This CDR3 contains 15 residues.

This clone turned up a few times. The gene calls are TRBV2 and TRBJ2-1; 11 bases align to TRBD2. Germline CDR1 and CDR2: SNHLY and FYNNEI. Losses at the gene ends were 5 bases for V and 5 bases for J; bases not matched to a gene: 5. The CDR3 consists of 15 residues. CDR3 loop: CASSLLLAGDNEQFF. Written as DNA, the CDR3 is TGTGCCAGCAGTTTGTTACTAGCGGGAGACAATGAGCAGTTCTTC.

Here the CDR3 reads CASSLSRGTSGLEQFF. CDR3 in DNA: TGTGCCAGCAGTTTATCAAGAGGGACTAGCGGCCTCGAGCAGTTCTTC. The V and J genes are TRBV27 and TRBJ2-1; 11 bases are a match to TRBD2. CDR1 and CDR2 from the germline V gene are MNHEY and SMNVEV (reference sequence). The CDR3 covers 16 residues. Unmatched junction bases numbered 8, after V lost 0 bases and J lost 10 bases.

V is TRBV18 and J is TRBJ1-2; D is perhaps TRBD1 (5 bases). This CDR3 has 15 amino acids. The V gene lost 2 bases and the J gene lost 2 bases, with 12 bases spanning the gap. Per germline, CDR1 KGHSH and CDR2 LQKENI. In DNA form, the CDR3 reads TGTGCCAGCTCACCAGGGGCAGCCACAAACTATGGCTACACCTTC. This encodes CASSPGAATNYGYTF.